The next 18 T cell receptor beta chains were all read from a single sample in a study of T cell responses to AZD1222 COVID-19 vaccine. Clones were read by immunoSEQ multiplex PCR, and TCRdb kept only the in-frame ones, dropping some. The repertoire consists of around 78,000 clones, with roughly 90% occurring once and the leading ten covering approximately 1.3%. This specimen consisted of peripheral blood, obtained 28 days after the second AZD1222 dose. The receptors derive from an adult who received the AZD1222 COVID-19 vaccine.

This chain connects TRBV28 to TRBJ2-2; TRBD1 matches 7 bases. The CDR3 sequence is 15 residues long. Trimming took 1 base from V and 3 from J; bases not matched to a gene: 2. Per germline, CDR1 MDHEN and CDR2 SYDVKM. Written as DNA, the CDR3 is TGTGCCAGCAGTTTATACAGGGGCGACACCGGGGAGCTGTTTTTT. Protein sequence: CASSLYRGDTGELFF.

This clone was seen only a few times. The chain joins TRBV9 to TRBJ2-7, with D unclear. The CDR3 has 14 residues. V shed 1 base and J shed 3 bases, with 11 bases lying between them. Germline V gene sequence: CDR1 SGDLS, CDR2 YYNGEE. CDR3 DNA sequence: TGTGCCAGCAGCGTATGGCAGGAAAGCTACGAGCAGTACTTC. It translates to CASSVWQESYEQYF. The full variable domain, in which reference TRBV9 and TRBJ2-7 provide the parts outside the CDR3, is DSGVTQTPKHLITATGQRVTLRCSPRSGDLSVYWYQQSLDQGLQFLIQYYNGEERAKGNILERFSAQQFPDLHSELNLSSLELGDSALYFCASSVWQESYEQYFGPGTRLTVT.

V gene TRBV5-8 combines with J gene TRBJ2-2, with D perhaps given as TRBD1 or TRBD2 (5 bases each). The CDR3 runs 17 residues. Trimming pared 4 bases from V and 0 bases from J, leaving 16 bases between. CDR1 and CDR2 (germline): SGHTS, YDEGEE. For the CDR3, the DNA is TGTGCCAGCAGCCTACCATGGGGACGCGCGAACACCGGGGAGCTGTTTTTT. This sequence encodes CASSLPWGRANTGELFF. Supplemented by reference TRBV5-8 and TRBJ2-2, the full variable domain reads EAGVTQSPTHLIKTRGQQATLRCSPISGHTSVYWYQQALGLGLQFLLWYDEGEERNRGNFPPRFSGRQFPNYSSELNVNALELEDSALYLCASSLPWGRANTGELFFGEGSRLTVL.

Here the CDR3 reads CASSLAIGAYSNQPQHF. In DNA form, the CDR3 reads TGTGCCAGCAGCTTAGCAATTGGGGCATACAGCAATCAGCCCCAGCATTTT. This chain connects TRBV7-2 to TRBJ1-5; maybe TRBD1 (5 bases). Trimming took 0 bases from V and 1 from J, leaving 13 bases between them. Germline values: CDR1 SGHTA, CDR2 FQGNSA. The CDR3 runs 17 residues.

The chain employs TRBV9 and TRBJ1-1, with D unresolved. CDR3 length: 13 residues. Germline CDR1 reads SGDLS; CDR2 reads YYNGEE. V lost 2 bases and J lost 2, with 7 bases in between. CDR3 coding DNA: TGTGCCAGCAGCGTTAAGTCCAACACTGAAGCTTTCTTT. Its protein is CASSVKSNTEAFF.

The J gene is TRBJ2-3, the V gene TRBV11-3; D is ambiguous. Trimming cost V 6 bases and J 1 base, with 8 bases left between them. Per germline, CDR1 SGHNT and CDR2 YENEEA. CDR3 length: 13 residues. The CDR3 region is CASREDGTDTQYF. In nucleotides, the CDR3 is TGTGCCAGCAGGGAAGATGGCACAGATACGCAGTATTTT.

V and J are TRBV30 and TRBJ1-6; 8 positions match TRBD1. J gave up 9 bases and V 4 bases, and 11 bases lay outside the gene matches. There are 15 residues in the CDR3. CDR1 GTSNPN and CDR2 SVGIG come from the germline V gene (reference sequence). Written as DNA, the CDR3 is TGTGCCTGGACTCAGACAGGGGTCTTTACTTCACCCCTCCACTTT. Translation: CAWTQTGVFTSPLHF.

This chain uses TRBV27 with TRBJ1-1, with D tentatively TRBD1 (5 bases). The germline V gene encodes CDR1 MNHEY and CDR2 SMNVEV (reference sequence). Trimming left V 3 bases short and J 6 bases short, with 14 bases between. CDR3 size: 14 residues. CDR3 bases: TGTGCCAGCAGTTTGGAGGGGAGGGGCTCTGAAGCTTTCTTT. This gives the protein CASSLEGRGSEAFF.

This clone occurred once. The chain has TRBV4-1 and TRBJ2-7; D ambiguous. The CDR3 is made up of 14 amino acids. Germline V lookup: CDR1 MGHRA, CDR2 YSYEKL. With 1 base removed from V and 4 bases from J, the gap between germline ends came to 11 bases. This CDR3 reads CASSQAGLEYEQYF. DNA of the CDR3: TGCGCCAGCAGCCAAGCCGGATTGGAGTACGAGCAGTACTTC.

V and J are TRBV5-1 and TRBJ2-1; 7 positions match TRBD1. The V gene's germline CDR1 is SGHRS and CDR2 YFSETQ. The CDR3 runs 15 residues. V was clipped by 0 bases and J by 4 bases; unmatched bases: 4. The CDR3 loop reads CASSLATGQYNEQFF. Written as DNA, the CDR3 is TGCGCCAGCAGCTTGGCCACGGGACAGTACAATGAGCAGTTCTTC.

The chain recombines TRBV7-3 with TRBJ2-3, with D maybe TRBD2 (5 bases). Germline V gene lookup returns CDR1 SGHTA and CDR2 FQGTGA. The CDR3 sequence is 12 residues long. The V end lost 4 bases, the J end lost 10 bases, and 12 bases lay between the germline ends. The CDR3 spells CASSSGLTSQYF. The CDR3 coding sequence is TGTGCCAGCAGCTCTGGACTTACATCGCAGTATTTT.

This clone occurred a few times. The chain is built from TRBV3-1 (or the pseudogene TRBV3-2) and TRBJ1-5; 7 nucleotides line up with TRBD1. Germline values: CDR1 LGHDT, CDR2 YNNKEL (reference sequence). J gave up 2 bases and V 5 bases, and 6 bases lay outside the gene matches. This CDR3 region has 15 residues. DNA for the CDR3: TGTGCCAGCAGCGCACAGGGGTTGGGCAATCAGCCCCAGCATTTT. Amino acids: CASSAQGLGNQPQHF.

The rearrangement links TRBV19 to TRBJ1-1; D gene uncertain. There are 14 residues in the CDR3. Germline CDR1 reads LNHDA; CDR2 reads SQIVND (reference sequence). V dropped 1 base and J dropped 1 base, with 7 bases sitting between them. The CDR3 DNA sequence: TGTGCCAGTAGTATAGCGGTTGGGAACACTGAAGCTTTCTTT. Protein: CASSIAVGNTEAFF.

The gene calls are TRBV11-2 and TRBJ1-4; D remains unclear. The V and J ends lost 0 bases and 8 bases respectively, with 13 bases between them. The germline CDR1 and CDR2 sequences are SGHAT and FQNNGV. The CDR3 covers 15 residues. Here the CDR3 reads CASSLEIVRTEKLFF. The CDR3 nucleotides read TGTGCCAGCAGCTTAGAGATAGTCAGGACGGAAAAACTGTTTTTT. The full variable domain, completed using reference TRBV11-2 and TRBJ1-4, is EAGVAQSPRYKIIEKRQSVAFWCNPISGHATLYWYQQILGQGPKLLIQFQNNGVVDDSQLPKDRFSAERLKGVDSTLKIQPAKLEDSAVYLCASSLEIVRTEKLFFGSGTQLSVL.

The count of this clone is one. This chain connects TRBV4-3 to TRBJ1-3; D gene uncertain. V lost 0 bases and J 6 bases, leaving 6 bases between the germline ends. This CDR3 has 13 residues. Germline V CDR1 and CDR2: LGHNA, YSLEER. CDR3 residues: CASSQDKKNTIYF. The CDR3 nucleotides are TGCGCCAGCAGCCAAGATAAGAAAAACACCATATATTTT.

This rearrangement joins TRBV3-1 (or the pseudogene TRBV3-2) to TRBJ1-1, with D hard to call. The CDR3 extends over 15 amino acids. Germline V gene lookup returns CDR1 LGHDT and CDR2 YNNKEL (reference sequence). Trimming stripped 0 bases from V and 7 bases from J, with 15 bases between. The CDR3 is CASSQEGATVNEAFF. CDR3 DNA: TGTGCCAGCAGCCAAGAAGGTGCGACCGTCAATGAAGCTTTCTTT.

A single count supports this clone. The V gene is TRBV7-9, the J gene TRBJ1-1, with D unclear. The CDR3 length is 12 residues. Per germline, CDR1 SEHNR and CDR2 FQNEAQ (reference sequence). The V end was cut by 3 bases, the J end by 5 bases, with 7 bases between. The CDR3 protein is CASSLAGTEAFF. CDR3 nucleotides: TGTGCCAGCAGCTTGGCGGGGACTGAAGCTTTCTTT. The full variable domain, rest sourced from reference TRBV7-9 and TRBJ1-1, is DTGVSQNPRHKITKRGQNVTFRCDPISEHNRLYWYRQTLGQGPEFLTYFQNEAQLEKSRLLSDRFSAERPKGSFSTLEIQRTEQGDSAMYLCASSLAGTEAFFGQGTRLTVV.

The chain employs TRBV12-5 and TRBJ2-3, with D possibly TRBD2 on 5 matching bases. The CDR3 covers 16 residues. Trimming took 2 bases from V and 3 from J, leaving 15 bases between them. CDR1 is LGHNT and CDR2 is FRNRAP in the germline V gene. In DNA, the CDR3 is TGTGCTAGTGGTTTGCCCCCCGAGGGCCGGACAGATACGCAGTATTTT. Amino acids: CASGLPPEGRTDTQYF.